Below are 28 T cell receptor beta chains sequenced from a single sample in a study of blood T cell repertoires in COVID-19. Libraries were prepared by immunoSEQ multiplex PCR; TCRdb keeps only in-frame clonotypes and omits some of them. The data show under 200,000 clones, approximately 80% seen once. The source material was peripheral blood. These receptors originate from a human donor in a cohort sampled during active COVID-19.

This clone was detected only once. The rearrangement joins TRBV15 to TRBJ2-7, with D tentatively TRBD2 (5 bases). The length of the CDR3 is 14 residues. CDR1 LNHNV and CDR2 YYDKDF come from the germline V gene (reference sequence). Trimming stripped 1 base from V and 1 base from J, with 8 bases between. The CDR3 is CATSRATGSYEQYF. CDR3 in DNA: TGTGCCACCAGCAGAGCGACGGGATCCTACGAGCAGTACTTC.

The chain couples TRBV7-9 to TRBJ2-1; D perhaps matches TRBD2 (5 bases). V lost 4 bases and J lost 15, with 16 bases in between. CDR3 size: 12 residues. Germline CDR1 and CDR2: SEHNR and FQNEAQ (reference sequence). The CDR3 sequence: CASSWGEEVGFF. The CDR3 DNA reads TGTGCCAGCAGCTGGGGTGAGGAGGTCGGGTTCTTC.

On this clone itself: Other DNA sequences in the sample encode the same CDR3. The CDR3 reads CASSPPGTLSYEQYF. CDR3 nucleotides: TGTGCCAGCAGTCCCCCCGGGACACTCTCCTACGAGCAGTACTTC. The chain recombines TRBV6-5 with TRBJ2-7; tentatively, D is TRBD1 (6 bases). Germline V gene sequence: CDR1 MNHEY, CDR2 SVGAGI. This CDR3 is 15 amino acids long. Trimming stripped 5 bases from V and 0 bases from J, with 14 bases between.

This chain uses TRBV6-2 or TRBV6-3 with TRBJ1-1, with 11 bases identical to TRBD1. This CDR3 is built from 14 residues. The J segment lost 5 bases and the V segment lost 6 bases, leaving 5 bases of the junction unmatched. Germline CDR1 reads MNHEY; CDR2 reads SVGEGT. The CDR3 sequence is CASSPDRGPTEAFF. The CDR3 bases are TGTGCCAGCAGCCCGGACAGGGGGCCAACTGAAGCTTTCTTT.

The V gene is TRBV15, the J gene TRBJ2-6, with TRBD1 as a possible D gene (6 bases). V was trimmed by 2 bases and J by 4 bases, leaving 12 bases between them. The CDR3 length is 16 residues. CDR1 and CDR2 from the germline V gene are LNHNV and YYDKDF (reference sequence). This CDR3 reads CATSRPTGPGANVLTF. The CDR3 DNA reads TGTGCCACCAGCAGACCAACAGGGCCCGGGGCCAACGTCCTGACTTTC.

The chain combines TRBV7-2 with TRBJ2-3; 12 nucleotides match TRBD2. CDR1 is SGHTA and CDR2 is FQGNSA in the germline V gene. The ends lost 11 bases at V and 1 base at J; junction bases unmatched: 4. The CDR3 covers 14 residues. CDR3 sequence: CAGRLAGGTDTQYF. The CDR3 nucleotides are TGTGCCGGAAGACTAGCGGGGGGCACAGATACGCAGTATTTT.

This sequence joins TRBV12-3 or TRBV12-4 and TRBJ2-2; D may be TRBD1 (6 bases). The CDR3 contains 13 residues. Trimming left V 4 bases short and J 9 bases short, with 12 bases between. The CDR3 spells CASSSHRVWELFF. CDR3 bases: TGTGCCAGCAGTTCCCACAGGGTCTGGGAGCTGTTTTTT.

The genes are TRBV28 and TRBJ2-7; a possible D gene is TRBD1 (6 bases). Germline loops: CDR1 MDHEN, CDR2 SYDVKM. V was pared by 7 bases and J by 3 bases, with 13 bases between. This CDR3 has 13 amino acids. CDR3 nucleotides: TGTGCCAGCAACCCTCGACAGGTCTACGAGCAGTACTTC. This sequence encodes CASNPRQVYEQYF.

V gene TRBV7-2 combines with J gene TRBJ2-7, with 9 nucleotides matching TRBD1. Germline V gene data show CDR1 as SGHTA and CDR2 as FQGNSA. V shed 1 base and J 6 bases; nucleotides not matched to a gene: 10. The CDR3 is made up of 16 amino acids. CDR3 in amino acids: CASSLGFRDRVREQYF. The CDR3 DNA is TGTGCCAGCAGCTTAGGGTTCCGGGACAGGGTCCGCGAGCAGTACTTC.

The CDR3 sequence: CASSLTGGGSPLHF. In DNA, the CDR3 is TGTGCCAGCAGCTTGACAGGGGGTGGATCACCCCTCCACTTT. The chain links TRBV7-8 to TRBJ1-6, with 9 bases aligning to TRBD1. The CDR3 length is 14 residues. V lost 3 bases to trimming and J lost 10 bases; unmatched junction nucleotides: 4. Germline assignment: CDR1 SGHVS and CDR2 FQNEAQ.

The chain couples TRBV11-2 to TRBJ1-3, with unresolved D. The length of the CDR3 is 17 residues. Germline V gene lookup returns CDR1 SGHAT and CDR2 FQNNGV. Trimming removed 1 base at V and 0 bases at J, with 13 bases between. This chain's CDR3 is CASSLGRLRSSGNTIYF. The CDR3 nucleotides are TGTGCCAGCAGCTTAGGTAGACTCCGGAGCTCTGGAAACACCATATATTTT.

The chain links TRBV12-3 or TRBV12-4 to TRBJ1-5, with D uncertain. Trimming stripped 6 bases from V and 9 bases from J, with 9 bases between. The CDR3 loop spans 11 amino acids. The CDR3 nucleotides read TGTGCCAGCAGCCTCAGCGGGCCCCAGCATTTT. Its protein product is CASSLSGPQHF.

The rearrangement joins TRBV23-1 to TRBJ1-4, with 7 bases identical to TRBD1. TRBV23-1 qualifies as an ORF whose function is uncertain. V lost 11 bases to trimming and J lost 8 bases; unmatched junction nucleotides: 11. The CDR3 is made up of 13 amino acids. The CDR3 DNA is TGCGCCCTTCCGGGACAGAGATTGGAAAAACTGTTTTTT. This codes for CALPGQRLEKLFF.

The chain has TRBV2 and TRBJ2-7, with TRBD1 matching 9 bases. This CDR3 contains 13 residues. V shed 5 bases, J shed 5 bases, and the junction held 4 bases outside the gene matches. From germline, CDR1 is SNHLY and CDR2 FYNNEI. CDR3 amino acids: CASSRGQGDEQYF. Here the CDR3 DNA reads TGTGCCAGCAGTAGGGGACAGGGAGACGAGCAGTACTTC.

The chain links TRBV11-2 to TRBJ1-3, with TRBD1 matching over 7 bases. V lost 2 bases to trimming and J lost 4 bases; unmatched junction nucleotides: 5. The germline CDR1 and CDR2 sequences are SGHAT and FQNNGV. This CDR3 spans 15 amino acids. CDR3 region: CASSLMGDRGNTIYF. The CDR3 coding sequence is TGTGCCAGCAGCTTAATGGGGGACAGAGGAAACACCATATATTTT.

V gene TRBV7-3 combines with J gene TRBJ2-1, with 11 bases matching TRBD2. The ends lost 5 bases at V and 7 bases at J; junction bases unmatched: 7. The CDR3 loop spans 15 amino acids. Looked up from germline, CDR1 is SGHTA and CDR2 is FQGTGA. In DNA, the CDR3 is TGTGCCAGCAGCCGTAGCGGGAGGGGAGGGAATGAGCAGTTCTTC. It yields the protein CASSRSGRGGNEQFF. The full variable domain, in which reference TRBV7-3 and TRBJ2-1 provide the parts outside the CDR3, is GAGVSQTPSNKVTEKGKYVELRCDPISGHTALYWYRQSLGQGPEFLIYFQGTGAADDSGLPNDRFFAVRPEGSVSTLKIQRTERGDSAVYLCASSRSGRGGNEQFFGPGTRLTVL.

The chain has TRBV24-1 and TRBJ1-5; TRBD1 agrees at 9 bases. V lost 3 bases to trimming and J lost 0 bases; unmatched junction nucleotides: 5. CDR1 is KGHDR and CDR2 is SFDVKD in the germline V gene. The CDR3 extends over 17 amino acids. In DNA, the CDR3 is TGTGCCACCAGTGATGTACAGGGGGCAAATAGCAATCAGCCCCAGCATTTT. Its protein is CATSDVQGANSNQPQHF.

This rearrangement joins TRBV24-1 to TRBJ1-2; D is uncertain. With 1 base removed from V and 7 bases from J, the gap between germline ends came to 18 bases. CDR3 size: 16 residues. Germline V gives CDR1 KGHDR, CDR2 SFDVKD. Here the CDR3 DNA reads TGTGCCACCAGTGATTTCGCTAGCCCGGACTGGGTTGGCTACACCTTC. This codes for CATSDFASPDWVGYTF.

The chain uses TRBV7-2 and TRBJ2-5, with D possibly matching TRBD1 (6 bases). Trimming stripped 5 bases from V and 0 bases from J, with 13 bases between. This CDR3 spans 15 amino acids. Germline V gives CDR1 SGHTA, CDR2 FQGNSA. The CDR3 here is CASSRDRSYQETQYF. Here the CDR3 DNA reads TGTGCCAGCAGCCGTGACAGGTCGTACCAAGAGACCCAGTACTTC.

The V call is TRBV4-3, the J call TRBJ2-5; unclear D gene. The V end was cut by 2 bases, the J end by 2 bases, with 12 bases between. Germline V lookup: CDR1 LGHNA, CDR2 YSLEER. This CDR3 is 15 amino acids long. The CDR3 nucleotides are TGCGCCAGCAGCCAAATTGGGCCCCATCAAGAGACCCAGTACTTC. Translating gives CASSQIGPHQETQYF.

The chain carries TRBV6-5 and TRBJ2-7; 9 bases align to TRBD1. Losses at the gene ends were 6 bases for V and 0 bases for J; bases not matched to a gene: 6. The CDR3 loop spans 15 amino acids. CDR1 and CDR2 (germline): MNHEY, SVGAGI. This CDR3 reads CASRDRGAYSYEQYF. The CDR3 nucleotides read TGTGCCAGCAGGGACAGGGGAGCTTACTCCTACGAGCAGTACTTC.

The rearrangement uses TRBV7-9 and TRBJ2-7; possible D gene TRBD2, 6 bases. The CDR3 runs to 13 residues. CDR1 and CDR2 from the germline V gene are SEHNR and FQNEAQ (reference sequence). V lost 3 bases and J lost 6, with 12 bases in between. The CDR3 is CASSLVLAIEQYF. The CDR3 DNA sequence: TGTGCCAGCAGCTTGGTCCTAGCGATCGAGCAGTACTTC.

Note on this clone: Distinct nucleotide sequences in the sample also encode this CDR3. V and J are TRBV9 and TRBJ1-4; 7 nucleotides align to TRBD1. V gave up 4 bases and J gave up 2 bases; unmatched junction bases: 5. CDR3 length: 15 amino acids. Germline values: CDR1 SGDLS, CDR2 YYNGEE. The DNA for the CDR3 is TGTGCCAGCAGCCCTAGACAGGGTACTAATGAAAAACTGTTTTTT. This encodes CASSPRQGTNEKLFF.

The rearrangement links TRBV28 to TRBJ1-4, with D uncertain. The V end was cut by 6 bases, the J end by 7 bases, with 15 bases between. Germline V gives CDR1 MDHEN, CDR2 SYDVKM. This CDR3 spans 14 amino acids. This CDR3 reads CASRDSKSSEKLFF. As DNA, the CDR3 is TGTGCCAGCAGAGACTCTAAGTCCTCTGAAAAACTGTTTTTT.

The genes are TRBV19 and TRBJ2-3, with 9 nucleotides matching TRBD2. Germline assignment: CDR1 LNHDA and CDR2 SQIVND (reference sequence). This CDR3 is 14 amino acids long. V dropped 7 bases and J dropped 4; count of bases not matched to a gene: 6. The CDR3 DNA is TGTGCCAGTACAGGCGGGGGGGCTGCAGATACGCAGTATTTT. It encodes CASTGGGAADTQYF.

This sequence joins TRBV6-5 and TRBJ2-7; TRBD2 matches at 8 bases. The CDR3 is 12 residues long. Trimming cost V 3 bases and J 9 bases; bases outside gene matches: 4. Germline CDR1 and CDR2: MNHEY and SVGAGI. CDR3 sequence (DNA): TGTGCCAGCAGTTATCGGGGGGGCTCGCAGTACTTC. Its protein product is CASSYRGGSQYF.

This sequence joins TRBV27 and TRBJ1-5; no firm D call. The germline V gene encodes CDR1 MNHEY and CDR2 SMNVEV (reference sequence). With 2 bases removed from V and 6 bases from J, the gap between germline ends came to 8 bases. The CDR3 is 13 amino acids. CDR3 loop: CASSLEGIQPQHF. The CDR3 nucleotides are TGTGCCAGCAGTTTAGAGGGCATTCAGCCCCAGCATTTT.

The rearrangement links TRBV10-3 to TRBJ2-7; 13 nucleotides line up with TRBD2. CDR1 and CDR2 (germline): ENHRY, SYGVKD. Germline trimming cut 7 bases from V and 4 bases from J; bases unmatched to any gene: 7. CDR3 length: 15 residues. CDR3 sequence: CAINLGLAGVYEQYF. The CDR3 DNA follows: TGTGCCATCAATCTAGGACTAGCGGGAGTATACGAGCAGTACTTC.